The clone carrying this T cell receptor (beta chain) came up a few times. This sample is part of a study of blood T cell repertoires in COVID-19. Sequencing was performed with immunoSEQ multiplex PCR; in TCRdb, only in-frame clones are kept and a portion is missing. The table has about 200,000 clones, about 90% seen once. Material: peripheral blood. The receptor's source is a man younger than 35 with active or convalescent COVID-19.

The CDR3 spells CSVETGQGSEKLFF. The CDR3 nucleotides read TGCAGCGTTGAAACGGGACAGGGGAGTGAAAAACTGTTTTTT. The chain combines TRBV29-1 with TRBJ1-4; 10 nucleotides align to TRBD1. Looked up from germline, CDR1 is SQVTM and CDR2 is ANQGSEA. With V trimmed by 2 bases and J by 7 bases, 4 bases remained unmatched. The CDR3 covers 14 residues.